The text below deals with one TCR beta chain. Only a few counts were recorded for this clone. It lacks a known antigen. Base qualities were left out, and no much larger clone turns up one base away. TCRbeta CDR3 regions were amplified from genomic DNA by means of the immunoSEQ Assay, a bias-controlled multiplex PCR. In the authors' own workflow: The number of nucleated cells in each sample was estimated from the amplification of reference gene primers within the assay. To quantify the absolute abundance of each unique TCRbeta CDR3 rearrangement, sequence reads were collapsed and filtered. For each sample, productive Simpson clonality was calculated as the square root of Simpson's diversity index over productive rearrangements. Here the immuneACCESS table is served through TCRdb, limited to in-frame sequences with V and J called. Missing clones are a known gap in these copies; in checked studies unresolved V genes cover under half, and the rest lacks a known reason. V and J calls and clone size are those listed in that table; D and trimming were worked out from the DNA. Recorded for this sample are around 400,000 clones; about 89% of them occurred a single time. The ten biggest clones cover roughly 2% of the sample.

One collaborating source in Seattle enrolled patients during active infection and followed them longitudinally through the course of disease. The collaborating institutions used their own protocols to collect whole blood in K2EDTA tubes. For TCRbeta analysis, collaborators shipped samples as frozen whole blood, isolated PBMCs, or DNA extracted from either of those sample types. This sample is part of a study of blood T cell repertoires in COVID-19 (dated by TCRdb to the early 2020s). Study-level background: The collaborator samples originated in the United States, Italy and Spain and spanned the acute and convalescent phases of COVID-19. The material from the prospective study consisted of cDNA or gDNA derived from T cells, B-cell-depleted T cells, or PBMCs. The dataset comprised deeply sampled blood TCRbeta repertoires from subjects exposed to, actively infected with, or recovered from COVID-19. The repertoires were released in a freely available public database intended as a resource for research on the immune response to SARS-CoV-2. The samples were drawn from two sources: the first 160 participants of the ongoing ImmuneRACE study, and some 1,300 subjects contributed by 6 global collaborators. The sample metadata nearly always contained a de-identified subject ID, COVID-19 status, age in years and sex. Where available, HLA class I and class II types were taken from metadata supplied by the sample provider and were not determined by assay-based typing.

Paper-wide results and their limitations: How much clinical and demographic metadata was included differed by source and by participant, and the metadata was provided uncurated.

The CDR3 holds 14 amino acids from the cysteine to the phenylalanine. CDR3 DNA only is kept here, 42 bases in frame from base 1. The germline V gene provides CDR1 ENHRY and CDR2 SYGVKD. Trimming takes 11 bases from V and 6 bases from J, and the germline ends sit 22 bases apart. The sequenced sample was peripheral blood. The sequence came from a woman aged 55-75 years with COVID-19, enrolled during active disease. The V and J genes are TRBV10-3 and TRBJ1-2, with TRBD1 tentatively as D gene (6 bases match). The DNA is as follows: TGTGCCTCACGGGACACTACATGGTCGGATGGCTACACCTTC. Its protein is CASRDTTWSDGYTF.